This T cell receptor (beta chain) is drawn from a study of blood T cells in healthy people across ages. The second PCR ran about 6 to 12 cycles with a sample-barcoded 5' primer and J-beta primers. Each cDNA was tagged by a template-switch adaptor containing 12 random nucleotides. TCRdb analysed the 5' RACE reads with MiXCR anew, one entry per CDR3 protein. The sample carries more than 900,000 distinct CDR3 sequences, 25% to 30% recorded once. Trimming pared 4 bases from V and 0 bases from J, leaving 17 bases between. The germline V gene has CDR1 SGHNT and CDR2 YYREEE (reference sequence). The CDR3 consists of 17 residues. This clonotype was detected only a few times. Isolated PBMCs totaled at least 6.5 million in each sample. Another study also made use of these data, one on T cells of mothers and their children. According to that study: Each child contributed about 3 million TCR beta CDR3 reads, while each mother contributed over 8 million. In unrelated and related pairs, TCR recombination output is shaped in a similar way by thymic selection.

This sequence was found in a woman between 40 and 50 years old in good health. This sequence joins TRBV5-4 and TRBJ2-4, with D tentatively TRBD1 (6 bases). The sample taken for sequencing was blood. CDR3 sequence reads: CASSLTGQTLAKNIQYF. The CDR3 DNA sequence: TGTGCCAGCAGCCTTACCGGACAGACCCTAGCCAAAAACATTCAGTACTTC.